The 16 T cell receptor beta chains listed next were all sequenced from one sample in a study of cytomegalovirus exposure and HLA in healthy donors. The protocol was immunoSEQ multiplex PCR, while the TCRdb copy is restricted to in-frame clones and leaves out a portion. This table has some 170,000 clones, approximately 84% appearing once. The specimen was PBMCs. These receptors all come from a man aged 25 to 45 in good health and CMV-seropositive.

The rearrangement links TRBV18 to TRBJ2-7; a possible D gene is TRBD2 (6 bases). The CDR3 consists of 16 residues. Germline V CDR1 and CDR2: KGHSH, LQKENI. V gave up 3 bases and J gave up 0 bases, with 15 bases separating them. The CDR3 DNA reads TGTGCCAGCTCACCTTTTCGGGGAGGTTCCTCCTACGAGCAGTACTTC. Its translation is CASSPFRGGSSYEQYF.

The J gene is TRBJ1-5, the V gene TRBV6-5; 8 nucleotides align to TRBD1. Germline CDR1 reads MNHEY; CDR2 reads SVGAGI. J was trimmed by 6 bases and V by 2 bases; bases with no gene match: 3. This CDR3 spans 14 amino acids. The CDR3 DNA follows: TGTGCCAGCAGTTACCCGACAGGGGTTCAGCCCCAGCATTTT. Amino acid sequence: CASSYPTGVQPQHF.

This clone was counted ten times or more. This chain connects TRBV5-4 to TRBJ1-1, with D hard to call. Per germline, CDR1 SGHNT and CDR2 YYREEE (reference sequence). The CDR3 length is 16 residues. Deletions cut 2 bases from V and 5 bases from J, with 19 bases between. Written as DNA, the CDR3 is TGTGCCAGCAGCTTAGGAGCCTTCGATGAGGCGACTGAAGCTTTCTTT. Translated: CASSLGAFDEATEAFF.

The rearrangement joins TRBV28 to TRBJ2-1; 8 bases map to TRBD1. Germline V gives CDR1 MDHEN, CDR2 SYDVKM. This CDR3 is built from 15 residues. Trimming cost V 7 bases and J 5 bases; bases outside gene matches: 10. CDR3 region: CASTSTGVFNNEQFF. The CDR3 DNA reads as TGTGCCAGCACGTCGACAGGGGTTTTCAACAATGAGCAGTTCTTC.

The CDR3 DNA follows: TGTGCCAGCAGCTTAATCGGGGGATCGGGACCCTATGGCTACACCTTC. It yields the protein CASSLIGGSGPYGYTF. V and J are TRBV7-3 and TRBJ1-2, with a weak D call TRBD1 (5 bases). The CDR3 sequence is 16 residues long. The V end lost 1 base, the J end lost 4 bases, and 16 bases lay between the germline ends. CDR1 SGHTA and CDR2 FQGTGA come from the germline V gene.

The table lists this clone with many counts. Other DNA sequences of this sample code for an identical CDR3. The DNA for the CDR3 is TGTGCCAGCAGTGACTCGGACAGCAATGAGCAGTTCTTC. Its translation is CASSDSDSNEQFF. This sequence joins TRBV6-4 and TRBJ2-1, with D possibly being TRBD1 (6 bases). Germline values: CDR1 MRHNA, CDR2 SNTAGT. The V end was cut by 0 bases, the J end by 6 bases, with 6 bases between. The CDR3 has 13 amino acids.

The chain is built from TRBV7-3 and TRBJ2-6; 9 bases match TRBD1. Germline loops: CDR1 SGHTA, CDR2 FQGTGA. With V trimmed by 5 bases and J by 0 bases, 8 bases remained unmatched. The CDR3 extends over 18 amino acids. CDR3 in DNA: TGTGCCAGCAGCCCGACGACAGGGGGGTACTCTGGGGCCAACGTCCTGACTTTC. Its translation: CASSPTTGGYSGANVLTF.

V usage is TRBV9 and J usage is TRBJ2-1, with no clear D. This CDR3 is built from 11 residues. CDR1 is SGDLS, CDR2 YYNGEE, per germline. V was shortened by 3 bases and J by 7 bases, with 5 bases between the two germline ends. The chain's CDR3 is CASSALNEQFF. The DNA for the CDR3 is TGTGCCAGCAGCGCTTTAAATGAGCAGTTCTTC.

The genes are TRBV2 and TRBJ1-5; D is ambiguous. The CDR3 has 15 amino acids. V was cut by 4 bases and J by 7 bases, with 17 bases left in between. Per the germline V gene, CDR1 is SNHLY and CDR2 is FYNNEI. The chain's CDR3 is CASSVMGLEGQPQHF. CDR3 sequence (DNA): TGTGCCAGCAGTGTTATGGGCCTCGAGGGCCAGCCCCAGCATTTT.

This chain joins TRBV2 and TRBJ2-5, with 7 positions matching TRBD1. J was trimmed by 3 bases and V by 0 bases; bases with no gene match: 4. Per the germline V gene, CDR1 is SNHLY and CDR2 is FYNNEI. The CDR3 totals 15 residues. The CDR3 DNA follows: TGTGCCAGCAGTGAAGCGGGGACAGCCAAAGAGACCCAGTACTTC. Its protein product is CASSEAGTAKETQYF.

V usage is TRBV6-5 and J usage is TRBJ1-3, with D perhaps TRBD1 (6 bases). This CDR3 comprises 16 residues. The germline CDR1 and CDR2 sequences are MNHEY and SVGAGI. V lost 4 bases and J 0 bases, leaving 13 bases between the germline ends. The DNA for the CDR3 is TGTGCCAGCAGTTGGGGACATGGCAACTCTGGAAACACCATATATTTT. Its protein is CASSWGHGNSGNTIYF.

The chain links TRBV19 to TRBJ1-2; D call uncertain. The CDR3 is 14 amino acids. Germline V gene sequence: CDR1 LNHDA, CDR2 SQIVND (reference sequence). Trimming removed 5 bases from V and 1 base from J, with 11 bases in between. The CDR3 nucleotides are TGTGCCAGTAGTGGCGGTGGTGGTAACTATGGCTACACCTTC. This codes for CASSGGGGNYGYTF.

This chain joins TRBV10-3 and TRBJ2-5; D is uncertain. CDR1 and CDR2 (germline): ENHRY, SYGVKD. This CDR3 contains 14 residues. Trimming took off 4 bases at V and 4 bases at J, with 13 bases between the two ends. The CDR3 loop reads CAISVSGDRETQYF. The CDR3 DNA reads TGTGCCATCAGTGTTTCTGGAGATCGAGAGACCCAGTACTTC.

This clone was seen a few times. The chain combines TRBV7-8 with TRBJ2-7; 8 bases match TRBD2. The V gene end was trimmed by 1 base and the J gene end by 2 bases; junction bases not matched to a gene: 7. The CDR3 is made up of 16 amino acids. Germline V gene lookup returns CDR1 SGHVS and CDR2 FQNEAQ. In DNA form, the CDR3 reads TGTGCCAGCAGCTTAGAGGCCGGGACTAGTGCCTACGAGCAGTACTTC. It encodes CASSLEAGTSAYEQYF.

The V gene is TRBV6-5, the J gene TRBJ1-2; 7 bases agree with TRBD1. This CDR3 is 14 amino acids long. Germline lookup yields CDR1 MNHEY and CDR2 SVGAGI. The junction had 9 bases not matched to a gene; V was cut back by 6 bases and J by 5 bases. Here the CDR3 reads CASSTTGPFYGYTF. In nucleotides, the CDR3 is TGTGCCAGCAGCACGACAGGGCCCTTTTATGGCTACACCTTC.

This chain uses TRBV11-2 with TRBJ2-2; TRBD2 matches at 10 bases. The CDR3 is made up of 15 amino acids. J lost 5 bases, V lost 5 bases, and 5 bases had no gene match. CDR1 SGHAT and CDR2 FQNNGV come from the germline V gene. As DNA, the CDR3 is TGTGCCAGCAGCCGCGTTAGCGGGAGGACCGGGGAGCTGTTTTTT. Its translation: CASSRVSGRTGELFF.